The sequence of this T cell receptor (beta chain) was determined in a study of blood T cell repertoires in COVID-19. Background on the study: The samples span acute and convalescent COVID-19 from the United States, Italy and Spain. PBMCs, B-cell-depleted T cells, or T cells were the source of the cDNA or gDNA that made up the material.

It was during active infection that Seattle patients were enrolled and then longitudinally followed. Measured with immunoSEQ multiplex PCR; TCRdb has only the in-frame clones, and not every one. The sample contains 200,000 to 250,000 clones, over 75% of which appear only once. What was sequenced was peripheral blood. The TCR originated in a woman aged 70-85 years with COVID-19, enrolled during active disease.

The CDR3 is CASRRLAGGSYNEQFF. In nucleotides, the CDR3 is TGTGCCAGCAGGAGACTAGCGGGGGGTTCCTACAATGAGCAGTTCTTC. The J gene is TRBJ2-1, the V gene TRBV2; the match to TRBD2 covers 13 bases. The CDR3 covers 16 residues. Germline V gene lookup returns CDR1 SNHLY and CDR2 FYNNEI. J gave up 1 base and V 6 bases, and 3 bases lay outside the gene matches.